Following are 30 T cell receptor beta chains from one sample sequenced in a study of shared clonotypes between healthy human individuals. The table came from immunoSEQ multiplex PCR; TCRdb's copy has only in-frame clones and leaves some out. The top ten clones hold approximately 12% of a sample with 450,000 to 500,000 clones, approximately 78% of them seen once. The sequenced sample was PBMCs. Source of these receptors: a woman aged 35 to 49 in good health. Some clones in this sample may be carry-over from other donors' samples.

V gene TRBV6-5 combines with J gene TRBJ1-5; weak D call: TRBD1 (6 bases). Germline V gene sequence: CDR1 MNHEY, CDR2 SVGAGI. The CDR3 spans 13 residues. The V end lost 6 bases, the J end lost 1 base, and 7 bases lay between the germline ends. The CDR3 DNA is TGTGCCAGCAGAACAGGGAGCAATCAGCCCCAGCATTTT. Protein sequence: CASRTGSNQPQHF.

The J gene is TRBJ1-4, the V gene TRBV7-6, with 7 nucleotides matching TRBD1. Germline CDR1 is SGHVS and CDR2 is FNYEAQ. The CDR3 spans 13 residues. V lost 5 bases to trimming and J lost 8 bases; unmatched junction nucleotides: 5. Here the CDR3 reads CASSDHRGEKLFF. CDR3 DNA: TGTGCCAGCAGCGACCACAGGGGCGAAAAACTGTTTTTT.

This chain uses TRBV28 with TRBJ1-5; 11 bases fit TRBD1. In germline, CDR1 is MDHEN, CDR2 SYDVKM. This CDR3 has 16 residues. V dropped 3 bases and J dropped 7; count of bases not matched to a gene: 8. Written as DNA, the CDR3 is TGTGCCAGCAGTTTCGGGACAGGGGGGAGAGGGCAGCCCCAGCATTTT. It translates to CASSFGTGGRGQPQHF.

V is TRBV28 and J is TRBJ1-4; tentatively, D is TRBD1 (6 bases). The length of the CDR3 is 17 residues. Germline V lookup: CDR1 MDHEN, CDR2 SYDVKM. V dropped 5 bases and J dropped 0 bases, with 16 bases sitting between them. The CDR3 loop reads CASSPGGGWATNEKLFF. In DNA, the CDR3 is TGTGCCAGCAGTCCCGGGGGGGGCTGGGCAACTAATGAAAAACTGTTTTTT.

This chain's CDR3 is CASSTLDGLGGEQFF. Written as DNA, the CDR3 is TGTGCCAGCAGTACGCTGGACGGCTTGGGGGGTGAGCAGTTCTTC. The chain links TRBV11-2 to TRBJ2-1; perhaps TRBD2 as D (6 bases). The germline V and J ends were trimmed by 6 bases and 9 bases, with 21 bases remaining between them. The CDR3 runs 15 residues. The V gene's germline CDR1 is SGHAT and CDR2 FQNNGV.

The chain links TRBV11-1 to TRBJ2-1, with 7 bases lining up with TRBD1. The CDR3 runs to 15 residues. J was trimmed by 4 bases and V by 6 bases; bases with no gene match: 9. Germline CDR1 and CDR2: SGHAT and FQDESV (reference sequence). This CDR3 is CASRDRSLGYNEQFF. The CDR3 DNA sequence: TGTGCCAGCAGGGACAGGTCCCTCGGGTACAATGAGCAGTTCTTC.

This clone came up once. V and J are TRBV27 and TRBJ2-2; 10 nucleotides line up with TRBD1. The CDR3 loop spans 16 amino acids. From germline, CDR1 is MNHEY and CDR2 SMNVEV (reference sequence). J gave up 3 bases and V 9 bases, and 10 bases lay outside the gene matches. DNA of the CDR3: TGTGCCAGTCCCTACCTCGGGACAGGGGACACCGGGGAGCTGTTTTTT. Translating gives CASPYLGTGDTGELFF.

The CDR3 bases are TGTGCCAGCAGTCGCAGGGGCGGGGCCAACGTCCTGACTTTC. Its translation: CASSRRGGANVLTF. The rearrangement joins TRBV9 to TRBJ2-6, with D perhaps matching TRBD1 (6 bases). The CDR3 covers 14 residues. In germline, CDR1 is SGDLS, CDR2 YYNGEE. Between the trimmed V and J ends, which lost 5 bases and 4 bases, there was a span of 10 bases.

V and J are TRBV27 and TRBJ2-2; D is unclear. Trimming shortened V by 6 bases and J by 0 bases, and 11 bases separated the two germline ends. The CDR3 extends over 15 amino acids. Germline V gene lookup returns CDR1 MNHEY and CDR2 SMNVEV (reference sequence). The CDR3 is CASSRGEPNTGELFF. The DNA for the CDR3 is TGTGCCAGCAGCCGCGGAGAACCGAACACCGGGGAGCTGTTTTTT.

This chain links TRBV6-5 with TRBJ2-7; D possibly uses TRBD1 or TRBD2 (5 bases each). Trimming left V 6 bases short and J 3 bases short, with 15 bases between. The CDR3 totals 14 residues. Germline assignment: CDR1 MNHEY and CDR2 SVGAGI. The CDR3 sequence is CASSPWSGGYEQYF. The DNA for the CDR3 is TGTGCCAGCAGCCCATGGAGTGGGGGCTACGAGCAGTACTTC.

The chain links TRBV19 to TRBJ2-7, with D perhaps TRBD1 (6 bases). In germline, CDR1 is LNHDA, CDR2 SQIVND (reference sequence). Trimming pared 5 bases from V and 0 bases from J, leaving 11 bases between. CDR3 length: 14 residues. The CDR3 here is CASSGQISSYEQYF. The CDR3, as DNA: TGTGCCAGTAGTGGACAGATAAGCTCCTACGAGCAGTACTTC.

The gene calls are TRBV19 and TRBJ1-2; 8 nucleotides match TRBD1. The CDR3 runs 15 residues. Germline trimming cut 5 bases from V and 0 bases from J; bases unmatched to any gene: 5. Per the germline V gene, CDR1 is LNHDA and CDR2 is SQIVND (reference sequence). The CDR3 sequence: CASSFRDRPNYGYTF. The CDR3 nucleotides read TGTGCCAGTAGTTTCCGGGACAGGCCTAACTATGGCTACACCTTC. The variable domain in full, with the rest retrieved from reference TRBV19 and TRBJ1-2, is DGGITQSPKYLFRKEGQNVTLSCEQNLNHDAMYWYRQDPGQGLRLIYYSQIVNDFQKGDIAEGYSVSREKKESFPLTVTSAQKNPTAFYLCASSFRDRPNYGYTFGSGTRLTVV.

In its sample, this clone was seen a few times. This chain uses TRBV9 with TRBJ2-1; D might be TRBD2 (7 bases). V was clipped by 7 bases and J by 4 bases, with 18 bases between them. This CDR3 spans 15 amino acids. Germline lookup yields CDR1 SGDLS and CDR2 YYNGEE. The CDR3 protein is CASGREGEGYNEQFF. In DNA form, the CDR3 reads TGTGCCAGCGGACGTGAGGGGGAGGGATACAATGAGCAGTTCTTC.

CDR3 in DNA: TGTGCCAGCAGTTACTCGTCAGGGCGTAAGATCTACGAGCAGTACTTC. It specifies CASSYSSGRKIYEQYF. This chain links TRBV6-6 with TRBJ2-7; TRBD1 might be the D (5 bases). CDR1 and CDR2 from the germline V gene are MNHNY and SVGAGI (reference sequence). Trimming shortened V by 0 bases and J by 3 bases, and 15 bases separated the two germline ends. The CDR3 has 16 amino acids.

The chain carries TRBV11-3 and TRBJ2-1, with 14 positions matching TRBD2. The CDR3 length is 15 residues. Unmatched junction bases numbered 3, after V lost 3 bases and J lost 8 bases. Germline V gene lookup returns CDR1 SGHNT and CDR2 YENEEA. CDR3 region: CASSLGTSGSYEQFF. The CDR3 DNA follows: TGTGCCAGCAGCTTGGGGACTAGCGGGAGTTATGAGCAGTTCTTC.

A word on this clone: The identical CDR3 is also encoded by other nucleotide sequences in the sample. The V call is TRBV15, the J call TRBJ2-7, with D tentatively TRBD1 or TRBD2 (5 bases each). Trimming removed 1 base at V and 0 bases at J, with 7 bases between. The CDR3 runs 14 residues. CDR1 is LNHNV and CDR2 is YYDKDF in the germline V gene (reference sequence). The DNA for the CDR3 is TGTGCCACCAGCAGAGGAGGGGTCTCCTACGAGCAGTACTTC. It encodes CATSRGGVSYEQYF. Full variable domain (rest looked up from reference TRBV15 and TRBJ2-7): DAMVIQNPRYQVTQFGKPVTLSCSQTLNHNVMYWYQQKSSQAPKLLFHYYDKDFNNEADTPDNFQSRRPNTSFCFLDIRSPGLGDTAMYLCATSRGGVSYEQYFGPGTRLTVT.

This clone has a handful of counts. This chain joins TRBV4-1 and TRBJ2-2; a possible D gene is TRBD1 (6 bases). The CDR3 spans 13 residues. Trimming stripped 10 bases from V and 1 base from J, with 10 bases between. Germline CDR1 is MGHRA and CDR2 is YSYEKL. Written as DNA, the CDR3 is TGCGCCACCTCGGACAGGAACACCGGGGAGCTGTTTTTT. It encodes CATSDRNTGELFF.

This clone was detected only a few times. This chain links TRBV2 with TRBJ1-1; TRBD1 aligns across 7 bases. Trimming at V came to 7 bases and at J to 5 bases, leaving 7 bases not matched to a gene. Germline CDR1 reads SNHLY; CDR2 reads FYNNEI. This CDR3 is 13 amino acids long. The CDR3 bases are TGTGCCAGCACCAGGGACAGTGGAACTGAAGCTTTCTTT. Its translation: CASTRDSGTEAFF.

V is TRBV11-3 and J is TRBJ2-7, with 7 positions matching TRBD1. V was clipped by 5 bases and J by 7 bases; unmatched bases: 8. The CDR3 runs to 13 residues. Germline CDR1 and CDR2: SGHNT and YENEEA. In DNA form, the CDR3 reads TGTGCCAGCAGCCTTAGGACAGGCCTAGAGCAGTACTTC. This gives the protein CASSLRTGLEQYF. The full variable domain, its missing parts supplied by reference TRBV11-3 and TRBJ2-7, is EAGVVQSPRYKIIEKKQPVAFWCNPISGHNTLYWYLQNLGQGPELLIRYENEEAVDDSQLPKDRFSAERLKGVDSTLKIQPAELGDSAVYLCASSLRTGLEQYFGPGTRLTVT.

This clone was seen a single time. The chain joins TRBV2 to TRBJ2-1; D call uncertain. Germline lookup yields CDR1 SNHLY and CDR2 FYNNEI. V was shortened by 5 bases and J by 5 bases, with 4 bases between the two germline ends. The CDR3 loop spans 11 amino acids. The CDR3 DNA follows: TGTGCCAGCAGTTACAACAATGAGCAGTTCTTC. Its protein is CASSYNNEQFF.

The chain links TRBV7-9 to TRBJ2-5, with TRBD2 matching over 14 bases. V was pared by 3 bases and J by 5 bases, with 8 bases of the junction left unmatched. The germline V gene encodes CDR1 SEHNR and CDR2 FQNEAQ (reference sequence). This CDR3 has 17 amino acids. CDR3 loop: CASSLGLAGDSVETQYF. The DNA of the CDR3 is TGTGCCAGCAGCTTGGGACTAGCGGGAGATAGTGTGGAGACCCAGTACTTC.

This chain connects TRBV19 to TRBJ2-1, with 11 bases fitting TRBD2. This CDR3 comprises 15 residues. Germline V gene sequence: CDR1 LNHDA, CDR2 SQIVND (reference sequence). V shed 4 bases, J shed 8 bases, and the junction held 7 bases outside the gene matches. CDR3 amino acids: CASSSGLAGSHEQFF. The CDR3 DNA follows: TGTGCCAGTAGTAGCGGACTAGCGGGCTCCCATGAGCAGTTCTTC.

The chain employs TRBV4-2 and TRBJ1-1; D is unclear. The CDR3 spans 15 residues. From germline, CDR1 is LGHNA and CDR2 YNFKEQ. V dropped 3 bases and J dropped 5 bases, with 16 bases sitting between them. The DNA for the CDR3 is TGTGCCAGCAGCCACCCATCAGGAGGTGTGACTGAAGCTTTCTTT. As protein: CASSHPSGGVTEAFF.

The chain recombines TRBV2 with TRBJ2-5; D is perhaps TRBD2 (6 bases). Trimming shortened V by 6 bases and J by 5 bases, and 13 bases separated the two germline ends. The CDR3 is 13 residues long. The germline gives CDR1 SNHLY, CDR2 FYNNEI. The CDR3: CASSGGVGETQYF. The DNA of the CDR3 is TGTGCCAGCAGCGGGGGTGTTGGGGAGACCCAGTACTTC. The entire variable domain, with the rest obtained from reference TRBV2 and TRBJ2-5, is as follows: EPEVTQTPSHQVTQMGQEVILRCVPISNHLYFYWYRQILGQKVEFLVSFYNNEISEKSEIFDDQFSVERPDGSNFTLKIRSTKLEDSAMYFCASSGGVGETQYFGPGTRLLVL.

The chain couples TRBV28 to TRBJ2-4; D remains unclear. CDR3 length equals 14 residues. V was cut by 0 bases and J by 6 bases, with 9 bases left in between. The germline V gene has CDR1 MDHEN and CDR2 SYDVKM. CDR3 DNA: TGTGCCAGCAGTTTATGGCAGGCGATAAACATTCAGTACTTC. This gives the protein CASSLWQAINIQYF.

The rearrangement uses TRBV28 and TRBJ2-1; TRBD1 agrees at 9 bases. The V and J ends lost 3 bases and 14 bases, in that order; junction bases with no gene match: 5. Looked up from germline, CDR1 is MDHEN and CDR2 is SYDVKM. The CDR3 totals 12 residues. The CDR3: CASSLRRDREFF. The CDR3 nucleotides read TGTGCCAGCAGTTTGAGGAGGGACAGGGAGTTCTTC. The variable domain in full, with the rest retrieved from reference TRBV28 and TRBJ2-1, is DVKVTQSSRYLVKRTGEKVFLECVQDMDHENMFWYRQDPGLGLRLIYFSYDVKMKEKGDIPEGYSVSREKKERFSLILESASTNQTSMYLCASSLRRDREFFGPGTRLTVL.

This clone occurred many times. The V call is TRBV7-3, the J call TRBJ2-5; D possibly matches TRBD1 or TRBD2 (5 bases each). The CDR3 has 14 residues. Per the germline V gene, CDR1 is SGHTA and CDR2 is FQGTGA. The germline V and J ends were trimmed by 1 base and 7 bases, with 13 bases remaining between them. CDR3: CASSLMGDSGTQYF. CDR3 DNA: TGTGCCAGCAGCTTAATGGGGGATAGTGGGACCCAGTACTTC.

J is TRBJ1-2 and V is TRBV6-5; possibly TRBD1 for D (5 bases). CDR3 length equals 15 residues. V gave up 6 bases and J gave up 5 bases, with 19 bases separating them. Germline CDR1 and CDR2: MNHEY and SVGAGI. The CDR3 is CASSYGRPGGYGYTF. Here the CDR3 DNA reads TGTGCCAGCAGCTACGGAAGACCCGGGGGTTATGGCTACACCTTC.

CDR3 residues: CASREPGTYEQYF. DNA for the CDR3: TGCGCCAGCAGAGAGCCAGGTACCTACGAGCAGTACTTC. V usage is TRBV10-2 and J usage is TRBJ2-7; D is unresolved. Germline CDR1 is WSHSY and CDR2 is SAAADI. The CDR3 loop spans 13 amino acids. V lost 6 bases to trimming and J lost 2 bases, with 11 bases between them.

This chain connects TRBV6-5 to TRBJ1-1, with D unresolved. From germline, CDR1 is MNHEY and CDR2 SVGAGI. This CDR3 has 15 residues. Trimming pared 0 bases from V and 0 bases from J, leaving 8 bases between. CDR3 loop: CASSYSTQLNTEAFF. The CDR3 DNA follows: TGTGCCAGCAGTTACTCGACGCAGTTGAACACTGAAGCTTTCTTT.